What follows is one T cell receptor (beta chain) and its context. Its antigen is still unknown. The sample comes from a study of T cells in tuberculosis. Looking at the study overall: This South African cohort compared adolescents with or without latent tuberculosis against adults with active tuberculosis.

Sequenced by immunoSEQ multiplex PCR; TCRdb stores in-frame clones only, minus some. The sample consists of tens of thousands of clones, under 85% of them appearing once. The time point was: new active TB diagnosis, blood taken before or within 7 days of starting treatment. Study-level findings and limits: The TCR-beta difference was not significant; alpha differences partly reflected length. Classification accuracy was 87% (AUROC 0.7 to 0.95) with the GMM-specific repertoire. Active tuberculosis TCR-alpha repertoires lay closer to GMM-specific TCRs than IGRA-negative controls, suggesting clonal expansion.

This sequence was found in an adult with tuberculosis. This sample comprised PBMCs, obtained at tuberculosis diagnosis.

The CDR3 coding sequence is TGTGCCAGCAGCTTACCCCGCGGACAGGGGGATAAGCAGTACTTC. It translates to CASSLPRGQGDKQYF. V and J are TRBV7-8 and TRBJ2-7; 10 nucleotides line up with TRBD1. The junction had 9 bases not matched to a gene; V was cut back by 2 bases and J by 8 bases. The CDR3 is 15 amino acids. Germline-derived CDR1 and CDR2 are SGHVS and FQNEAQ.